This T cell receptor beta chain came from a study of vaccination effects on CD4 cells after COVID-19. CDR1 and CDR2 (germline): KGHSH, LQKENI. The ends were cut back, 6 bases at V and 6 bases at J, with 12 bases in the middle. The CDR3 is 13 amino acids. After expansion with viral peptide pools in the ViraFEST assay, antigen-specific CD4+ T cells were sequenced. The culture ran for nine to ten days, and then CD4+ T cells were isolated. As their vaccination, participants received two doses of either BNT162b2 or mRNA-1273. Method: immunoSEQ multiplex PCR; TCRdb's copy keeps in-frame clones and lacks some. This table holds roughly 63,000 clones, around 78% found once. To note about this clone: The antigen is not known.

The clonotype was recovered from a human donor who received a COVID-19 vaccine. Sequences were derived from CD4+ T cells from PBMCs cultured with HCoV-OC43 spike peptides, sampled after COVID-19 vaccination. As for subset: HCoV-OC43 spike overlapping peptide pool stimulation. The rearrangement joins TRBV18 to TRBJ2-1; D unclear. CDR3 bases: TGTGCCAGCTCCGGGCCCAACAGCAATGAGCAGTTCTTC. This gives the protein CASSGPNSNEQFF. Combining the CDR3 with reference TRBV18 and TRBJ2-1 gives the whole variable domain NAGVMQNPRHLVRRRGQEARLRCSPMKGHSHVYWYRQLPEEGLKFMVYLQKENIIDESGMPKERFSAEFPKEGPSILRIQQVVRGDSAAYFCASSGPNSNEQFFGPGTRLTVL.